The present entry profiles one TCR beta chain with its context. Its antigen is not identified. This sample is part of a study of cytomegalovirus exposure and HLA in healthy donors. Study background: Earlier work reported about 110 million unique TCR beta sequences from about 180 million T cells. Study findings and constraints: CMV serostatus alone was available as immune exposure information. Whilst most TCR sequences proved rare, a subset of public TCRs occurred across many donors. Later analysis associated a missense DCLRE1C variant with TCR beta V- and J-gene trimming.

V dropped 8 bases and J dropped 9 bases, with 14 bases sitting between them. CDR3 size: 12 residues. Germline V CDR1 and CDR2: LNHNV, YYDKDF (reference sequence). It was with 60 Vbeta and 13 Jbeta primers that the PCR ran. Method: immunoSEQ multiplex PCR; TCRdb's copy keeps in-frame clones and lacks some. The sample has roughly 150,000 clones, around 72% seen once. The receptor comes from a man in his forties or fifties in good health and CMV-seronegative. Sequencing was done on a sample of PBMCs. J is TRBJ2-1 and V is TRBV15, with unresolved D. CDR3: CATGLAHAEQFF. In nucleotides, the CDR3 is TGTGCCACCGGATTAGCCCATGCTGAGCAGTTCTTC.